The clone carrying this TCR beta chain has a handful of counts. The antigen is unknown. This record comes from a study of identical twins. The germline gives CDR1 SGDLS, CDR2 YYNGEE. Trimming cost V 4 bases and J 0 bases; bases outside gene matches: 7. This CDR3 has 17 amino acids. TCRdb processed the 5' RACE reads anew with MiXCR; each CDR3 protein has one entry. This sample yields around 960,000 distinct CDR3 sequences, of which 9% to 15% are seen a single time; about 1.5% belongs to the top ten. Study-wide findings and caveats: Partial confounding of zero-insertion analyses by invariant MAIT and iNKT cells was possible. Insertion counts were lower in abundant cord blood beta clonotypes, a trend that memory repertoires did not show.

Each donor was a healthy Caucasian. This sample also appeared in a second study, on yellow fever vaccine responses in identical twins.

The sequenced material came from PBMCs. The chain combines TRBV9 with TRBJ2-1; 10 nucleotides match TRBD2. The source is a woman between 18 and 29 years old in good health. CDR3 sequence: CASSKRTSGYSYNEQFF. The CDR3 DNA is TGTGCCAGCAGCAAACGGACTAGCGGCTACTCCTACAATGAGCAGTTCTTC.